These 25 T cell receptor beta chains came from one sample sequenced in a study of T cells in Graves' hyperthyroidism and ophthalmopathy. TCR beta CDR3 sequences were amplified from RNA transcripts. Primed by the HTBI set, a first-round RT-PCR was run on the TCR CDR3. Via MiXCR, TCRdb re-called the multiplex PCR reads, giving one row per CDR3 protein. The data show 350,000 to 450,000 distinct CDR3 sequences, 11% to 15% seen once. Material: blood. These receptor sequences come from a man aged 50 or older with Graves' ophthalmopathy.

The gene calls are TRBV14 and TRBJ2-5; D is possibly TRBD2 (7 bases). CDR1 SGHDN and CDR2 FVKESK come from the germline V gene. V shed 4 bases and J shed 1 base, with 13 bases lying between them. The CDR3 consists of 15 residues. The CDR3 region is CASSPGEGVQETQYF. CDR3 bases: TGTGCCAGCAGCCCAGGGGAGGGTGTCCAAGAGACCCAGTACTTC.

This clonotype was counted ten times or more. Here the CDR3 reads CASSLASGSTGELFF. CDR3 sequence (DNA): TGTGCCAGCAGTTTGGCGAGCGGGAGCACCGGGGAGCTGTTTTTT. The chain links TRBV12-3 or TRBV12-4 to TRBJ2-2; 8 nucleotides align to TRBD2. V lost 3 bases to trimming and J lost 4 bases; unmatched junction nucleotides: 4. The CDR3 contains 15 residues.

The chain recombines TRBV7-8 with TRBJ2-2; tentatively, D is TRBD1 (5 bases). The CDR3 is 15 residues long. Per germline, CDR1 SGHVS and CDR2 FQNEAQ. V lost 1 base to trimming and J lost 5 bases, with 11 bases between them. CDR3 in amino acids: CASSLGAGSTGELFF. The CDR3 DNA sequence: TGTGCCAGCAGCTTAGGGGCAGGGTCTACCGGGGAGCTGTTTTTT.

This clonotype was seen many times. The chain uses TRBV6-1 and TRBJ1-5, with 12 bases matching TRBD1. Per the germline V gene, CDR1 is MNHNS and CDR2 is SASEGT. The CDR3 runs to 16 residues. J was trimmed by 1 base and V by 6 bases; bases with no gene match: 4. The CDR3 nucleotides read TGTGCCAGCAGGGGACAGGGGGCCTTAAGCAATCAGCCCCAGCATTTT. Protein product: CASRGQGALSNQPQHF.

In its sample, this clonotype was seen many times. The chain carries TRBV28 and TRBJ2-3, with TRBD1 matching over 9 bases. Germline CDR1 MDHEN, CDR2 SYDVKM. With 2 bases clipped from V and 1 base from J, the junction kept 1 base outside the gene matches. This CDR3 spans 15 amino acids. CDR3 bases: TGTGCCAGCAGTTTACGGACAGGGGGCACAGATACGCAGTATTTT. Translated: CASSLRTGGTDTQYF.

This clonotype was picked up a small number of times. V is TRBV5-6 and J is TRBJ1-6; 9 bases fit TRBD1. The CDR3 spans 15 residues. The J segment lost 10 bases and the V segment lost 2 bases, leaving 7 bases of the junction unmatched. CDR1 is SGHDT, CDR2 YYEEEE, per germline. The CDR3 region is CASSFRQGVVSPLHF. The CDR3 coding sequence is TGTGCCAGCAGCTTTCGACAGGGGGTGGTCTCACCCCTCCACTTT.

There are many counts of this clonotype. V gene TRBV3-1 combines with J gene TRBJ1-5, with D uncertain. V shed 2 bases and J shed 7 bases, with 21 bases lying between them. Germline loops: CDR1 LGHDT, CDR2 YNNKEL (reference sequence). The CDR3 extends over 17 amino acids. CDR3 sequence: CASSQSQTGLSRQPQHF. The DNA of the CDR3 is TGTGCCAGCAGCCAATCGCAGACGGGTCTCTCCAGGCAGCCCCAGCATTTT.

This clonotype has only a few counts. The V and J genes are TRBV27 and TRBJ2-7; 8 bases line up with TRBD1. The CDR3 is made up of 13 amino acids. J was trimmed by 5 bases and V by 2 bases; bases with no gene match: 2. Per the germline V gene, CDR1 is MNHEY and CDR2 is SMNVEV (reference sequence). CDR3 sequence reads: CASSLMDRDEQYF. CDR3 in DNA: TGTGCCAGCAGTTTAATGGACAGGGACGAGCAGTACTTC.

V usage is TRBV11-3 and J usage is TRBJ2-5, with TRBD1 as a possible D gene (6 bases). CDR3 length: 15 amino acids. CDR1 and CDR2 from the germline V gene are SGHNT and YENEEA. V was shortened by 5 bases and J by 4 bases, with 17 bases between the two germline ends. The CDR3 loop is CASSQDPTGRETQYF. CDR3 sequence (DNA): TGTGCCAGCAGCCAAGATCCCACAGGGCGAGAGACCCAGTACTTC.

This rearrangement joins TRBV28 to TRBJ2-7; TRBD1 matches at 7 bases. The CDR3 consists of 15 residues. The junction had 12 bases not matched to a gene; V was cut back by 5 bases and J by 5 bases. Germline loops: CDR1 MDHEN, CDR2 SYDVKM. CDR3 sequence: CASSPSEGGRNEQYF. CDR3 DNA sequence: TGTGCCAGCAGTCCCTCGGAAGGGGGCAGAAACGAGCAGTACTTC. Together with reference TRBV28 and TRBJ2-7, the CDR3 gives the full variable domain: DVKVTQSSRYLVKRTGEKVFLECVQDMDHENMFWYRQDPGLGLRLIYFSYDVKMKEKGDIPEGYSVSREKKERFSLILESASTNQTSMYLCASSPSEGGRNEQYFGPGTRLTVT.

This clonotype was seen many times. This rearrangement joins TRBV29-1 to TRBJ2-7, with 9 nucleotides matching TRBD2. Losses at the gene ends were 6 bases for V and 5 bases for J; bases not matched to a gene: 8. In germline, CDR1 is SQVTM, CDR2 ANQGSEA. This CDR3 comprises 13 residues. CDR3 loop: CSVVSGRKNEQYF. The CDR3 DNA follows: TGCAGCGTGGTAAGCGGGAGGAAGAACGAGCAGTACTTC.

The chain employs TRBV29-1 and TRBJ2-1; 8 bases match TRBD2. CDR3 size: 13 residues. The germline CDR1 and CDR2 sequences are SQVTM and ANQGSEA. The J segment lost 9 bases and the V segment lost 2 bases, leaving 6 bases of the junction unmatched. Here the CDR3 reads CSVERTSSSEQFF. The CDR3 DNA reads TGCAGCGTTGAAAGGACTAGCTCTAGTGAGCAGTTCTTC.

This clonotype has a handful of counts. The rearrangement uses TRBV28 and TRBJ1-2; D is undetermined. Trimming removed 5 bases from V and 2 bases from J, with 12 bases in between. The CDR3 runs to 14 residues. Germline assignment: CDR1 MDHEN and CDR2 SYDVKM. CDR3 protein: CASSLRALNYGYTF. The CDR3, as DNA: TGTGCCAGCAGTCTCCGGGCCTTAAACTATGGCTACACCTTC.

This clonotype was observed at least ten times. The chain carries TRBV3-1 and TRBJ1-1; TRBD1 matches at 7 bases. The trim removed 6 bases at V and 7 bases at J, leaving 5 bases unmatched. Germline CDR1 reads LGHDT; CDR2 reads YNNKEL (reference sequence). The CDR3 spans 12 residues. The CDR3 DNA is TGTGCCAGCAGACAGGGGACCGGTGAAGCTTTCTTT. Translated, it gives CASRQGTGEAFF.

This clonotype was recorded many times. The chain couples TRBV5-1 to TRBJ1-1; 9 bases agree with TRBD1. This CDR3 is built from 14 residues. Germline V CDR1 and CDR2: SGHRS, YFSETQ. The ends lost 7 bases at V and 1 base at J; junction bases unmatched: 5. CDR3 protein: CASRGQGSNTEAFF. The CDR3, as DNA: TGCGCCAGCCGAGGACAGGGGTCGAACACTGAAGCTTTCTTT.

This clonotype was picked up a small number of times. A much larger clonotype is one base distant, so this may be a read error. The rearrangement uses TRBV3-1 and TRBJ1-2; D gene ambiguous. The ends were cut back, 4 bases at V and 6 bases at J, with 15 bases in the middle. The CDR3 covers 14 residues. The germline gives CDR1 LGHDT, CDR2 YNNKEL (reference sequence). The CDR3 loop reads CASSLGSPTNGYTF. Here the CDR3 DNA reads TGTGCCAGCAGCCTAGGGAGCCCAACGAATGGCTACACCTTC.

This clonotype was counted a few times. The V gene is TRBV11-2, the J gene TRBJ1-6; 7 bases are shared with TRBD1. The CDR3 spans 15 residues. Per the germline V gene, CDR1 is SGHAT and CDR2 is FQNNGV. V dropped 3 bases and J dropped 7; count of bases not matched to a gene: 6. CDR3: CASSLSGTVNSPLHF. DNA of the CDR3: TGTGCCAGCAGCTTGTCCGGGACAGTGAATTCACCCCTCCACTTT.

This sequence joins TRBV4-1 and TRBJ2-7; 7 nucleotides line up with TRBD1. The V and J ends lost 2 bases and 6 bases, in that order; junction bases with no gene match: 7. This CDR3 spans 14 amino acids. In germline, CDR1 is MGHRA, CDR2 YSYEKL. CDR3 sequence (DNA): TGCGCCAGCAGCCAACAAGACAGGGCGGGCGAGCAGTACTTC. It yields the protein CASSQQDRAGEQYF.

The chain carries TRBV29-1 and TRBJ2-5; tentative D call: TRBD2 (5 bases). This CDR3 comprises 15 residues. Deletions cut 4 bases from V and 0 bases from J, with 15 bases between. Germline CDR1 is SQVTM and CDR2 is ANQGSEA. In DNA form, the CDR3 reads TGCAGCGTTGTATGGAGCGGAAGAAACCAAGAGACCCAGTACTTC. Translating gives CSVVWSGRNQETQYF.

The chain is built from TRBV9 and TRBJ1-2, with 8 bases that match TRBD1. The CDR3 totals 16 residues. V was pared by 5 bases and J by 8 bases, with 17 bases of the junction left unmatched. Germline CDR1 and CDR2: SGDLS and YYNGEE. The CDR3 spells CASSADLRQGLGGYTF. The CDR3 DNA reads TGTGCCAGCAGTGCCGACCTAAGACAGGGGCTAGGGGGCTACACCTTC.

This clonotype was seen more than once but under ten times. The chain has TRBV28 and TRBJ2-7; no clear D gene. The CDR3 loop spans 16 amino acids. Trimming left V 7 bases short and J 0 bases short, with 19 bases between. From germline, CDR1 is MDHEN and CDR2 SYDVKM. CDR3 sequence: CASTTPVILSSYEQYF. The CDR3 DNA sequence: TGTGCCAGCACCACTCCTGTAATCCTCTCCTCCTACGAGCAGTACTTC.

The V and J genes are TRBV19 and TRBJ1-5, with TRBD1 identical over 11 bases. Germline V gives CDR1 LNHDA, CDR2 SQIVND (reference sequence). The CDR3 spans 17 residues. V was clipped by 5 bases and J by 7 bases; unmatched bases: 13. In nucleotides, the CDR3 is TGTGCCAGTAGTCCTCGGACAGGGGGCCTCGCGGGGCAGCCCCAGCATTTT. Translating gives CASSPRTGGLAGQPQHF.

In this sample, this clonotype turned up many times. The rearrangement joins TRBV30 to TRBJ1-2, with D uncertain. Germline CDR1 reads GTSNPN; CDR2 reads SVGIG (reference sequence). CDR3 length equals 11 residues. V lost 5 bases, J lost 2 bases, and 6 bases lay in between. The CDR3 DNA is TGTGCCTGGGATATAAACTATGGCTACACCTTC. This sequence encodes CAWDINYGYTF.

This clonotype was picked up many times. The chain is built from TRBV20-1 and TRBJ2-1, with TRBD2 matching 10 bases. CDR3 length: 15 amino acids. Germline CDR1 DFQATT, CDR2 SNEGSKA (reference sequence). V dropped 1 base and J dropped 2; count of bases not matched to a gene: 2. CDR3 in amino acids: CSARGAGGPYNEQFF. DNA for the CDR3: TGCAGTGCTAGAGGAGCGGGAGGGCCCTACAATGAGCAGTTCTTC.

At least ten counts were recorded for this clonotype. The chain links TRBV11-1 to TRBJ1-1, with 7 bases identical to TRBD1. The CDR3 covers 15 residues. Germline CDR1 and CDR2: SGHAT and FQDESV (reference sequence). J lost 4 bases, V lost 3 bases, and 8 bases had no gene match. This CDR3 is CASSFRTGVGTEAFF. DNA for the CDR3: TGTGCCAGCAGCTTTCGTACAGGGGTAGGCACTGAAGCTTTCTTT. Based on the CDR3 plus reference TRBV11-1 and TRBJ1-1, the full variable domain is EAEVAQSPRYKITEKSQAVAFWCDPISGHATLYWYRQILGQGPELLVQFQDESVVDDSQLPKDRFSAERLKGVDSTLKIQPAELGDSAMYLCASSFRTGVGTEAFFGQGTRLTVV.